A single sample is the source of the 24 T cell receptor beta chains below, sequenced in a study of T-cell reconstitution after alpha-beta-depleted transplantation in children. Preparing the TCRbeta library involved the use of unique molecular identifiers. A single record per CDR3 protein comes from TCRdb applying MiXCR to the PCR reads. This table has 600,000 to 700,000 distinct CDR3 sequences, roughly 13% appearing once. The sample in question was PBMCs, obtained before TCRalphabeta/CD19-depleted stem cell transplant. The receptors stem from a girl aged 2-10 years with congenital amegakaryocytic thrombocytopenia, due to receive a stem cell transplant.

In its sample, this clonotype was seen a few times. The J gene is TRBJ2-5, the V gene TRBV12-3 or TRBV12-4; D gene unclear. The V and J ends lost 4 bases and 5 bases respectively, with 11 bases between them. The CDR3 runs 13 residues. CDR3 nucleotides: TGTGCCAGCAGTTCCCTGACCAGCGAGACCCAGTACTTC. Translated, it gives CASSSLTSETQYF.

This clonotype was detected ten times or more. The V gene is TRBV29-1, the J gene TRBJ2-2, with 7 bases lining up with TRBD2. Germline-derived CDR1 and CDR2 are SQVTM and ANQGSEA. This CDR3 contains 17 residues. Germline trimming cut 3 bases from V and 3 bases from J; bases unmatched to any gene: 13. The CDR3 DNA reads as TGCAGCGTTGACGGAGCGGGGCAAAATCAGGACACCGGGGAGCTGTTTTTT. Protein: CSVDGAGQNQDTGELFF.

This chain joins TRBV20-1 and TRBJ2-1; unclear D gene. The V gene lost 6 bases and the J gene lost 3 bases, with 12 bases spanning the gap. Germline-derived CDR1 and CDR2 are DFQATT and SNEGSKA (reference sequence). The CDR3 is 13 residues long. Here the CDR3 DNA reads TGCAGTGCCCCTGTCGTCAGCTACAATGAGCAGTTCTTC. Translating it yields CSAPVVSYNEQFF.

This clonotype was recorded at least ten times. The chain is built from TRBV29-1 and TRBJ2-3; no clear D. The CDR3 consists of 11 residues. The V end was cut by 4 bases, the J end by 5 bases, with 7 bases between. Germline CDR1 and CDR2: SQVTM and ANQGSEA. The CDR3 spells CSVGPRDTQYF. DNA of the CDR3: TGCAGCGTTGGTCCACGAGATACGCAGTATTTT.

V is TRBV11-2 and J is TRBJ2-7; the match to TRBD2 covers 8 bases. Germline lookup yields CDR1 SGHAT and CDR2 FQNNGV. The CDR3 is made up of 15 amino acids. Trimming removed 4 bases from V and 1 base from J; junction bases left unmatched: 6. CDR3 coding DNA: TGTGCCAGCAGCTCCGGACTAGCTGAGTCCTACGAGCAGTACTTC. As protein: CASSSGLAESYEQYF.

About this clonotype: Sequence at one end of the junction differs from germline and may be a read error. The chain joins TRBV3-1 to TRBJ2-2; possible D gene TRBD2, 6 bases. The CDR3 sequence is 15 residues long. Per germline, CDR1 LGHDT and CDR2 YNNKEL (reference sequence). The CDR3 DNA follows: TGTGCCACCAGCCATAGTAGCGGCTGGCCCGGGGAGCTGTTTTTT. Amino acid sequence: CATSHSSGWPGELFF. The full variable domain, its missing parts supplied by reference TRBV3-1 and TRBJ2-2, is DTAVSQTPKYLVTQMGNDKSIKCEQNLGHDTMYWYKQDSKKFLKIMFSYNNKELIINETVPNRFSPKSPDKAHLNLHINSLELGDSAVYFCATSHSSGWPGELFFGEGSRLTVL.

V is TRBV5-5 and J is TRBJ2-2; 11 bases agree with TRBD2. Germline assignment: CDR1 SGHKS and CDR2 YYEKEE (reference sequence). Germline trimming cut 1 base from V and 7 bases from J; bases unmatched to any gene: 6. The CDR3 loop spans 16 amino acids. CDR3 DNA sequence: TGTGCCAGCAGCTTGAGTAGCGGGAGGGCCAGCGGGGAGCTGTTTTTT. It translates to CASSLSSGRASGELFF. Complete variable domain (other parts from reference TRBV5-5 and TRBJ2-2): DAGVTQSPTHLIKTRGQQVTLRCSPISGHKSVSWYQQVLGQGPQFIFQYYEKEERGRGNFPDRFSARQFPNYSSELNVNALLLGDSALYLCASSLSSGRASGELFFGEGSRLTVL.

Ten or more counts support this clonotype. J is TRBJ2-7 and V is TRBV12-3 or TRBV12-4, with D perhaps TRBD1 (5 bases). The CDR3 is 14 amino acids. The V end lost 2 bases, the J end lost 2 bases, and 10 bases lay between the germline ends. The CDR3 loop is CASSLRAGPYEQYF. The CDR3 nucleotides are TGTGCCAGCAGTTTACGGGCAGGGCCCTACGAGCAGTACTTC.

At least ten counts were recorded for this clonotype. The chain couples TRBV7-6 to TRBJ2-5; perhaps TRBD2 as D (6 bases). Germline loops: CDR1 SGHVS, CDR2 FNYEAQ. The CDR3 contains 15 residues. The V gene lost 4 bases and the J gene lost 2 bases, with 14 bases spanning the gap. As DNA, the CDR3 is TGTGCCAGCAGCTCGGGGGAGCTGGCACAAGAGACCCAGTACTTC. As protein: CASSSGELAQETQYF.

With regard to this clonotype: Since a much larger clone is just one base distant, this may be a read error. This chain connects TRBV20-1 to TRBJ2-2; perhaps TRBD1 as D (5 bases). V lost 0 bases to trimming and J lost 9 bases, with 23 bases between them. This CDR3 comprises 17 residues. Per germline, CDR1 DFQATT and CDR2 SNEGSKA (reference sequence). CDR3 coding DNA: TGCAGTGCTAGAGATCCGTCAGGGCGCTATCGAACCAGGGAGCTGTTTTTT. Translated, it gives CSARDPSGRYRTRELFF.

This clonotype has ten or more counts. The J gene is TRBJ2-1, the V gene TRBV20-1; TRBD2 matches 15 bases. The CDR3 runs 15 residues. V was clipped by 6 bases and J by 9 bases; unmatched bases: 9. Germline CDR1 and CDR2: DFQATT and SNEGSKA (reference sequence). DNA for the CDR3: TGCAGTGCCCTAGGGACTAGCGGGAGGTTCGGTGAGCAGTTCTTC. Amino acids: CSALGTSGRFGEQFF.

The rearrangement uses TRBV20-1 and TRBJ2-7; a possible D gene is TRBD1 (5 bases). Germline CDR1 reads DFQATT; CDR2 reads SNEGSKA (reference sequence). The V and J ends lost 6 bases and 2 bases respectively, with 14 bases between them. The CDR3 totals 13 residues. This chain's CDR3 is CSASTRAPYEQYF. The CDR3 DNA is TGCAGTGCGAGTACCAGGGCCCCCTACGAGCAGTACTTC.

This clonotype appeared many times. This chain connects TRBV12-3 or TRBV12-4 to TRBJ2-7; perhaps TRBD2 as D (6 bases). Trimming cost V 5 bases and J 3 bases, with 17 bases left between them. The CDR3 runs to 15 residues. The CDR3 DNA reads as TGTGCCAGCAGTCTGGGTAGCGGAGGAATCTACGAGCAGTACTTC. Its protein is CASSLGSGGIYEQYF.

This clonotype came up many times. This chain joins TRBV10-3 and TRBJ2-3, with TRBD2 identical over 8 bases. The CDR3 sequence is 14 residues long. Germline V gene data show CDR1 as ENHRY and CDR2 as SYGVKD. The trim removed 6 bases at V and 4 bases at J, leaving 6 bases unmatched. This CDR3 reads CAIRGTGGPDTQYF. The CDR3 DNA reads as TGTGCCATCAGGGGGACGGGGGGGCCAGATACGCAGTATTTT.

This clonotype has a count of ten or more. J is TRBJ2-1 and V is TRBV4-2; D is perhaps TRBD1 (6 bases). V lost 2 bases and J lost 4, with 21 bases in between. CDR3 length: 18 amino acids. Germline V gene data show CDR1 as LGHNA and CDR2 as YNFKEQ. For the CDR3, the DNA is TGTGCCAGCAGCCAAAGGGGTAGCTGGGGGCTCACTTACAATGAGCAGTTCTTC. It translates to CASSQRGSWGLTYNEQFF.

Of note for this clonotype: Possible read error: a much larger clone is one base away. This rearrangement joins TRBV28 to TRBJ1-1; unclear D gene. V shed 1 base and J shed 4 bases, with 1 base lying between them. Germline-derived CDR1 and CDR2 are MDHEN and SYDVKM. The CDR3 is 11 amino acids. In DNA form, the CDR3 reads TGTGCCAGCAGTTTATTCACTGAAGCTTTCTTT. As protein: CASSLFTEAFF.

This chain links TRBV15 with TRBJ2-3, with D possibly TRBD2 on 6 matching bases. Germline CDR1 and CDR2: LNHNV and YYDKDF (reference sequence). This CDR3 contains 14 residues. V was cut by 11 bases and J by 6 bases, with 21 bases left in between. CDR3 sequence (DNA): TGTGCCGCCGGGGGTCCCCTAAAATGGGATACGCAGTATTTT. Translated: CAAGGPLKWDTQYF.

The chain is built from TRBV20-1 and TRBJ2-7; 7 bases line up with TRBD1. The CDR3 has 14 residues. Germline lookup yields CDR1 DFQATT and CDR2 SNEGSKA (reference sequence). Trimming cost V 0 bases and J 4 bases; bases outside gene matches: 6. DNA for the CDR3: TGCAGTGCTAGAGATCGACAGGGAGTGTACGAGCAGTACTTC. It codes for CSARDRQGVYEQYF.

The chain couples TRBV18 to TRBJ2-4; D possibly corresponds to TRBD2 (6 bases). The germline gives CDR1 KGHSH, CDR2 LQKENI. The CDR3 has 15 residues. Trimming left V 3 bases short and J 9 bases short, with 18 bases between. Here the CDR3 reads CASSPTEGQRVIQYF. The CDR3, as DNA: TGTGCCAGCTCACCCACGGAAGGGCAGCGGGTCATTCAGTACTTC.

In its sample, this clonotype was seen many times. The genes are TRBV4-1 and TRBJ2-2; tentatively, D is TRBD2 (6 bases). Trimming removed 4 bases from V and 8 bases from J, with 17 bases in between. The CDR3 is 15 residues long. Germline CDR1 is MGHRA and CDR2 is YSYEKL. The CDR3 DNA is TGCGCCAGCAGCCGGACTATGACAGCGCGAGGGGAGCTGTTTTTT. Residues: CASSRTMTARGELFF.

This clonotype came up many times. The chain employs TRBV5-1 and TRBJ2-1; 8 bases agree with TRBD1. The CDR3 consists of 19 residues. Germline loops: CDR1 SGHRS, CDR2 YFSETQ. Trimming removed 0 bases from V and 4 bases from J; junction bases left unmatched: 15. This chain's CDR3 is CASSLGTGFEGKEYNEQFF. CDR3 bases: TGCGCCAGCAGCTTGGGGACAGGGTTTGAGGGTAAGGAATACAATGAGCAGTTCTTC.

This clonotype showed up many times. J is TRBJ2-1 and V is TRBV29-1, with D perhaps matching TRBD2 (5 bases). This CDR3 contains 16 residues. With 4 bases removed from V and 0 bases from J, the gap between germline ends came to 16 bases. CDR1 and CDR2 (germline): SQVTM, ANQGSEA. DNA for the CDR3: TGCAGCGTTGTGGTCCCCAATCGGGGCTCCTACAATGAGCAGTTCTTC. Amino acids: CSVVVPNRGSYNEQFF.

The chain uses TRBV10-2 and TRBJ1-4; TRBD1 matches 7 bases. The CDR3 totals 15 residues. With V trimmed by 7 bases and J by 2 bases, 7 bases remained unmatched. CDR1 WSHSY and CDR2 SAAADI come from the germline V gene. The CDR3 here is CASNPTGATNEKLFF. For the CDR3, the DNA is TGCGCCAGCAACCCTACAGGGGCGACTAATGAAAAACTGTTTTTT.

This clonotype was seen only a few times. Relative to the germline gene, one junction end is altered; a read error may explain this. V and J are TRBV5-1 and TRBJ2-7; TRBD2 matches at 8 bases. Germline lookup yields CDR1 SGHRS and CDR2 YFSETQ. This CDR3 is 17 amino acids long. The CDR3 bases are TGCGCCAGCAGTTTGGAGGCTAGCGGGTGGAGCTCCTACGAGCAGTACTTC. It translates to CASSLEASGWSSYEQYF.